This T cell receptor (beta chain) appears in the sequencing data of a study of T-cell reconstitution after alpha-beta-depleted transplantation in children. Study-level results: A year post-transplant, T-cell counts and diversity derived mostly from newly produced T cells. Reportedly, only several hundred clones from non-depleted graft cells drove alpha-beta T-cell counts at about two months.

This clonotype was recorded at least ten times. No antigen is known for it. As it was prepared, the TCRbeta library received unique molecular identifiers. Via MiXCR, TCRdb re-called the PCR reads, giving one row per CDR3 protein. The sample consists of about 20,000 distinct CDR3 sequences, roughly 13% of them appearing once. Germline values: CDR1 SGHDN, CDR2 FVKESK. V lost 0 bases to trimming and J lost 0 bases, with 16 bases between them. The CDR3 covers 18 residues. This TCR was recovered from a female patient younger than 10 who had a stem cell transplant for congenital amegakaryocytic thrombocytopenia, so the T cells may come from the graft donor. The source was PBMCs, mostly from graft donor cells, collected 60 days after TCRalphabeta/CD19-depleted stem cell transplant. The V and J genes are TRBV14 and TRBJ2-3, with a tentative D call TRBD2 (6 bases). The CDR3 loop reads CASSQDTVSGTSTDTQYF. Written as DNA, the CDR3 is TGTGCCAGCAGCCAAGATACGGTTTCAGGGACTAGCACAGATACGCAGTATTTT.